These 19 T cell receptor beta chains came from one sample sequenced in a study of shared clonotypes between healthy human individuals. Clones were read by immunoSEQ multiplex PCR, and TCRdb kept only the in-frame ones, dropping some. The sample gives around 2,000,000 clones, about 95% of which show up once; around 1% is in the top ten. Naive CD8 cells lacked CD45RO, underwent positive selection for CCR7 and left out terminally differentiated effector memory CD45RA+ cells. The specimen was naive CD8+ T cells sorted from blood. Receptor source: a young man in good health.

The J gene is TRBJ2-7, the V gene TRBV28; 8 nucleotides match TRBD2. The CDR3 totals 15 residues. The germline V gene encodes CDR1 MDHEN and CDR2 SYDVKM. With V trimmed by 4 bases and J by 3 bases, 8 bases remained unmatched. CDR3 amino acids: CASSSGGGLLYEQYF. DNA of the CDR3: TGTGCCAGCAGTTCCGGCGGGGGGCTACTCTACGAGCAGTACTTC.

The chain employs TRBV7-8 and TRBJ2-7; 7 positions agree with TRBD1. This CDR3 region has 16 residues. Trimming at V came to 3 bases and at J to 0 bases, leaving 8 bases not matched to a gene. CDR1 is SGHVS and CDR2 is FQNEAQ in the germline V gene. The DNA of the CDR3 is TGTGCCAGCAGCTTTGACCGGGACAGCCTCTCCTACGAGCAGTACTTC. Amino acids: CASSFDRDSLSYEQYF.

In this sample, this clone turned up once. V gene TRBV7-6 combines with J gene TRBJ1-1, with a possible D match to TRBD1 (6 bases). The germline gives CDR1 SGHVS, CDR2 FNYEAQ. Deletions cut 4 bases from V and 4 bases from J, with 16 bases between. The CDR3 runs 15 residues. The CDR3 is CASSSAGGAGTEAFF. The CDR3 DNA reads TGTGCCAGCAGCTCGGCTGGGGGGGCGGGCACTGAAGCTTTCTTT.

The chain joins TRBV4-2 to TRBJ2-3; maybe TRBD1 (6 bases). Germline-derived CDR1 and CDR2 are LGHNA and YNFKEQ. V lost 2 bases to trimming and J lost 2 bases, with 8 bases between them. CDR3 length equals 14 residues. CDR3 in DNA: TGTGCCAGCAGCCAACTGGGGGCCACAGATACGCAGTATTTT. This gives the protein CASSQLGATDTQYF.

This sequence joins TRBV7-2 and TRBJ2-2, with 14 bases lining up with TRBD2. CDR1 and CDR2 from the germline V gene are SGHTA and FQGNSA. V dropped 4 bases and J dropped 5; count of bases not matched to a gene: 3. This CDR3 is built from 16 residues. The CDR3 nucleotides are TGTGCCAGCAGCTATGGGACTAGCGGGAGAACCGGGGAGCTGTTTTTT. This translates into CASSYGTSGRTGELFF.

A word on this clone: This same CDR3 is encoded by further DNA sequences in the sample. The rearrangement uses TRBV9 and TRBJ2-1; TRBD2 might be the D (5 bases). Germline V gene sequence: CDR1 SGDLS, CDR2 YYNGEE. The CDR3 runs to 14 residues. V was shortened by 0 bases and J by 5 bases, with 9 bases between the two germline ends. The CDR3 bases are TGTGCCAGCAGCGTAGGGGGTAGCGACAATGAGCAGTTCTTC. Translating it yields CASSVGGSDNEQFF.

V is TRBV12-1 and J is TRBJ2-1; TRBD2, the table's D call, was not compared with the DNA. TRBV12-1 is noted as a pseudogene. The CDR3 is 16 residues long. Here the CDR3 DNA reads TGTGCCAGCAGCGGACGGACTAGCGGGGATAAAAATGAGCAGTTCTTC. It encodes CASSGRTSGDKNEQFF.

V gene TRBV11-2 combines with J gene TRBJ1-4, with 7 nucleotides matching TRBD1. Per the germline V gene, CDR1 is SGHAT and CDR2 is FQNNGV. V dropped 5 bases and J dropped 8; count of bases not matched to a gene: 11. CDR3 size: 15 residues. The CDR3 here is CASSPHRGGGEKLFF. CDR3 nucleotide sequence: TGTGCCAGCAGCCCTCACAGGGGAGGAGGCGAAAAACTGTTTTTT.

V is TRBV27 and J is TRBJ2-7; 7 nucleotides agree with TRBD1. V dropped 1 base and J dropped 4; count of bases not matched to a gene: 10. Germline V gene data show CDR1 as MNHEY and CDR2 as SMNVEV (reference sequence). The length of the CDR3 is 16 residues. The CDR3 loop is CASSLLPATGRYEQYF. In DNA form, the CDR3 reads TGTGCCAGCAGTTTATTACCGGCGACAGGGAGATACGAGCAGTACTTC.

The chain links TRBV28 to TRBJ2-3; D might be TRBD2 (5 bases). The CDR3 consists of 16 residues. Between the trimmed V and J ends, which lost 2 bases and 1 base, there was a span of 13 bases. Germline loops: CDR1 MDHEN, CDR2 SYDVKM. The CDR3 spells CASSLGEGERTDTQYF. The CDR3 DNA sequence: TGTGCCAGCAGTTTAGGAGAGGGCGAACGCACAGATACGCAGTATTTT.

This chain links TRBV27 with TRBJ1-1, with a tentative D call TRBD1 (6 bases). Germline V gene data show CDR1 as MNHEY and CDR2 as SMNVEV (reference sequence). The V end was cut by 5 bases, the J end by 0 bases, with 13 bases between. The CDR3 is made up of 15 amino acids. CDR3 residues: CASSEQGDMNTEAFF. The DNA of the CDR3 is TGTGCCAGCAGTGAACAGGGAGACATGAACACTGAAGCTTTCTTT.

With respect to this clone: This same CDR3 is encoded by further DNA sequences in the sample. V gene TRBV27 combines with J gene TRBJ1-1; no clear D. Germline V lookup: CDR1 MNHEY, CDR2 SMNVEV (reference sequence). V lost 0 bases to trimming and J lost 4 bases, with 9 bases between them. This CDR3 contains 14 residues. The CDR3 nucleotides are TGTGCCAGCAGTTTATCGGCAGTAGGCACTGAAGCTTTCTTT. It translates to CASSLSAVGTEAFF.

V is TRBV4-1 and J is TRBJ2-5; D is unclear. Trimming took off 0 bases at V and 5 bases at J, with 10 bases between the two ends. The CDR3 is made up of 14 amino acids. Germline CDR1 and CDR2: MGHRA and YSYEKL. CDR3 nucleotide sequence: TGCGCCAGCAGCCAAGATTTAGGCCCCGAGACCCAGTACTTC. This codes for CASSQDLGPETQYF.

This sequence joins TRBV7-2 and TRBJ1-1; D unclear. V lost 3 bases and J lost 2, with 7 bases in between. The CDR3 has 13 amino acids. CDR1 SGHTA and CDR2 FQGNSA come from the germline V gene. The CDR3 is CASSFNRNTEAFF. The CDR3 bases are TGTGCCAGCAGCTTTAACAGAAACACTGAAGCTTTCTTT.

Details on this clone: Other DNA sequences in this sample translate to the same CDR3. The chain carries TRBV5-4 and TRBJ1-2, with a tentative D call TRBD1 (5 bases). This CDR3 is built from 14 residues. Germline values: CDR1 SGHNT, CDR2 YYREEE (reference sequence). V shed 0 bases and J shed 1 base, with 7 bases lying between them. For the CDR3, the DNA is TGTGCCAGCAGCTTGGGTGGGGGTAACTATGGCTACACCTTC. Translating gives CASSLGGGNYGYTF.

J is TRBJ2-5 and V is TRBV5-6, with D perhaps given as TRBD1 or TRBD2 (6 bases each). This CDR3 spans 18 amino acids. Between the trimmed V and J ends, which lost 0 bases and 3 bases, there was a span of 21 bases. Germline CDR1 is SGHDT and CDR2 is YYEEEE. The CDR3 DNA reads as TGTGCCAGCAGCTTGGTGGTAGTAGGACGGAGGGGGGAAGAGACCCAGTACTTC. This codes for CASSLVVVGRRGEETQYF. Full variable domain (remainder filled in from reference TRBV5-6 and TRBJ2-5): DAGVTQSPTHLIKTRGQQVTLRCSPKSGHDTVSWYQQALGQGPQFIFQYYEEEERQRGNFPDRFSGHQFPNYSSELNVNALLLGDSALYLCASSLVVVGRRGEETQYFGPGTRLLVL.

CDR3 sequence: CASSYLGERYEQYF. In DNA form, the CDR3 reads TGTGCCAGCAGTTACTTGGGGGAAAGGTACGAGCAGTACTTC. This chain uses TRBV6-5 with TRBJ2-7; the D call may be TRBD1 or TRBD2 (5 bases each). CDR1 and CDR2 from the germline V gene are MNHEY and SVGAGI. The V and J ends lost 1 base and 4 bases respectively, with 11 bases between them. This CDR3 spans 14 amino acids.

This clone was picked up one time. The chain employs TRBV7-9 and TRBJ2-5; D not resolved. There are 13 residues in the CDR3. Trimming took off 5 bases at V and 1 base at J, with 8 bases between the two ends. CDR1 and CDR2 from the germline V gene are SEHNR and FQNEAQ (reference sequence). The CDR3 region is CASSIHLQETQYF. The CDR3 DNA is TGTGCCAGCAGCATACACCTCCAAGAGACCCAGTACTTC.

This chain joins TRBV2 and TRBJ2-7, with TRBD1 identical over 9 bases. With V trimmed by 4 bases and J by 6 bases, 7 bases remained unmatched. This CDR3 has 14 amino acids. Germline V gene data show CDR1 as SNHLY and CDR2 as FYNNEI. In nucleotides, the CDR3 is TGTGCCAGCAGTGTTCCGGGACAGGGCTTCGAGCAGTACTTC. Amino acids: CASSVPGQGFEQYF.